This TCR beta chain was recorded in a study of T cells in Graves' hyperthyroidism and ophthalmopathy. General study findings and limits: The model predicted ophthalmopathy a median approximately 6 months before onset. Ophthalmopathy and stable hyperthyroidism were told apart by a 13 V-J model.

Uncontrolled infection, other autoimmune disease, pregnancy or lactation excluded patients. Amplification targeted TCR beta CDR3 regions from RNA transcripts. The HTBI set primed first-round TCR CDR3 RT-PCR. TCRdb recomputed calls from the multiplex PCR reads with MiXCR, one row per CDR3 protein. The repertoire includes about 290,000 distinct CDR3 sequences, about 13% of them detected once, and 6.5% to 10% sits in the top ten. This clonotype was observed at least ten times. Its antigen is still unknown. The source of this sequence is a woman aged 40 to 50 with Graves' hyperthyroidism. Sequenced material: blood.

The CDR3 is CASRPPSGTTYRLGYTF. In DNA form, the CDR3 reads TGTGCCAGCAGGCCGCCCTCCGGGACTACATATCGACTCGGCTACACCTTC. The rearrangement joins TRBV2 to TRBJ1-2; perhaps TRBD1 as D (5 bases). Germline loops: CDR1 SNHLY, CDR2 FYNNEI. Trimming left V 6 bases short and J 8 bases short, with 28 bases between. CDR3 size: 17 residues.